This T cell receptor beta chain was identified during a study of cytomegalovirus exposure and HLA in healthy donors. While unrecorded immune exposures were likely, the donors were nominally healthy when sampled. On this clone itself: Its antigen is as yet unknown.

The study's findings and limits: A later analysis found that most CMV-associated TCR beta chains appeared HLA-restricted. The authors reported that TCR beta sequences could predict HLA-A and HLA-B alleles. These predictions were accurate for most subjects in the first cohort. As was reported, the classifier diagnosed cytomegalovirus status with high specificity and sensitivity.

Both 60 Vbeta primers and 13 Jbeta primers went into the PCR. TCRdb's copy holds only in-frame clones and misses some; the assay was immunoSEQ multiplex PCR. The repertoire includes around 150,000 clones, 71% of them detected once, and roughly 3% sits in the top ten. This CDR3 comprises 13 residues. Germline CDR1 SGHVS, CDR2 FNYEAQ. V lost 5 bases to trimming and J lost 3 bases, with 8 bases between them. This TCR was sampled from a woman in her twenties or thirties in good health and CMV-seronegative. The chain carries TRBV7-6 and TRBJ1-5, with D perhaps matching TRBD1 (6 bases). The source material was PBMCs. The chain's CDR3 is CASSTGYNQPQHF. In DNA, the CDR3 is TGTGCCAGCAGCACAGGGTACAATCAGCCCCAGCATTTT.